The entry below describes one T cell receptor (beta chain). Unmatched junction bases numbered 1, after V lost 5 bases and J lost 0 bases. This CDR3 comprises 15 residues. Germline values: CDR1 MNHEY, CDR2 SVGAGI. This sample was taken from a study of blood T cell repertoires in COVID-19. Study background: The origin of the acute and convalescent COVID-19 samples was the United States, Italy and Spain.

Enrolled through a virtual design, the participants were between roughly 18 and 95 years of age and came from 24 US areas. Each recovered donor of Cohort 3 presented with two negative PCRs, clearance, or symptom resolution. Clones were sequenced by immunoSEQ multiplex PCR, and TCRdb holds only the in-frame ones, with some missing. The sample yields 180,000 or so clones, around four fifths seen once. Sequences were obtained from PBMCs or T cells enriched from blood (not recorded which). This clonotype was sampled from a woman aged 50 to 65 who had recovered from COVID-19. V is TRBV6-5 and J is TRBJ2-1, with 10 bases lining up with TRBD2. The CDR3 nucleotides are TGTGCCAGCAGTACTAGCGGGAACTCCTACAATGAGCAGTTCTTC. The encoded protein is CASSTSGNSYNEQFF.